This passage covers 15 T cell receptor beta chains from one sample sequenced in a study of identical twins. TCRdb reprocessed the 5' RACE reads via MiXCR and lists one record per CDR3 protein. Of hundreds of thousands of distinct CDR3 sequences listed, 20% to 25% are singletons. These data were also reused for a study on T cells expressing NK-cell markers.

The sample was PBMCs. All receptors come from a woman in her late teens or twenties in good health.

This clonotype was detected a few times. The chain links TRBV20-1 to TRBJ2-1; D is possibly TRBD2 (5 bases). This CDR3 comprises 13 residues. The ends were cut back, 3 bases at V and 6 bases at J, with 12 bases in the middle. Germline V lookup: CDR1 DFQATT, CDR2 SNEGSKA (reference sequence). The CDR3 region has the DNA TGCAGTGCTAGGCCTGCCGCGGGCAATGAGCAGTTCTTC. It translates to CSARPAAGNEQFF.

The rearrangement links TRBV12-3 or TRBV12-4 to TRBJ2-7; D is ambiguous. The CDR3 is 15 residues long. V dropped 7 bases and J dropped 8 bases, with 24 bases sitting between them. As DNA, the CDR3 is TGTGCCAGCACTCCATCCGTGGTAGGAAGATCCCAGCAGTACTTC. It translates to CASTPSVVGRSQQYF.

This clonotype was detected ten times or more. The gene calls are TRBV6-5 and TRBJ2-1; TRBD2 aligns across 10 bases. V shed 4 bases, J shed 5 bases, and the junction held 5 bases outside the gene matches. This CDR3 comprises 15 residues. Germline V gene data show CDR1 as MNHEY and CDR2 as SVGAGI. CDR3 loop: CASSSRLAGDNEQFF. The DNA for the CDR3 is TGTGCCAGCAGTTCCAGGCTAGCGGGGGACAATGAGCAGTTCTTC.

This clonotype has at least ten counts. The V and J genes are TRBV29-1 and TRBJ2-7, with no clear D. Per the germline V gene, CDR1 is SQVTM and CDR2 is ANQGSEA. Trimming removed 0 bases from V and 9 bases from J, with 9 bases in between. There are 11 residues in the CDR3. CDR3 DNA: TGCAGCGTTGAAGACGAGTTATGGCAGTACTTC. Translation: CSVEDELWQYF.

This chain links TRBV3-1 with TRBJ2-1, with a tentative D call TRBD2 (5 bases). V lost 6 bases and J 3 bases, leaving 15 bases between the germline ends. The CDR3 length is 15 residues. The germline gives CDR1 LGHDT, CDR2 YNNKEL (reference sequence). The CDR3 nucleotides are TGTGCCAGCAGATCTAGCCTTGGCTACTACAATGAGCAGTTCTTC. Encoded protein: CASRSSLGYYNEQFF.

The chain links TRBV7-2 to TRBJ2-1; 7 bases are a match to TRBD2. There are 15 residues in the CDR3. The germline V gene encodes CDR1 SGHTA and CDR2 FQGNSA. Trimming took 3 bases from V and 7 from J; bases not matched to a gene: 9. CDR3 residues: CASSLGGAQGNEQFF. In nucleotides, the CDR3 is TGTGCCAGCAGCTTGGGAGGGGCGCAGGGAAATGAGCAGTTCTTC.

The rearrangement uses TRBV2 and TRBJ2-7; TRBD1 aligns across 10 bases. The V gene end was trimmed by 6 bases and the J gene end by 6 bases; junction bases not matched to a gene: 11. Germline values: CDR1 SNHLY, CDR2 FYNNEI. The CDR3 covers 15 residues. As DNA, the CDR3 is TGTGCCAGCAGGGTGACCGGGACAGGGGACGGCGAGCAGTACTTC. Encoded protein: CASRVTGTGDGEQYF.

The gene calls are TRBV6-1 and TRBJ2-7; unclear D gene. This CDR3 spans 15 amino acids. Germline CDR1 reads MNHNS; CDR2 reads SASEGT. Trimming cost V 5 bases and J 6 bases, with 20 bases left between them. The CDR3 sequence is CASSSKRWGIFEQYF. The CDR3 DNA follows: TGTGCCAGCAGTTCGAAGCGTTGGGGTATCTTCGAGCAGTACTTC.

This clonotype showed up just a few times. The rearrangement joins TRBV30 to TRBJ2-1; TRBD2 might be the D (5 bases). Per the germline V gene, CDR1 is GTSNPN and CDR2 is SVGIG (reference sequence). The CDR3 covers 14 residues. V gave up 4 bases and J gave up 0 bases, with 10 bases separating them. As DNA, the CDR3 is TGTGCCTGGACGGGCGGGTACTCCTACAATGAGCAGTTCTTC. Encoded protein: CAWTGGYSYNEQFF.

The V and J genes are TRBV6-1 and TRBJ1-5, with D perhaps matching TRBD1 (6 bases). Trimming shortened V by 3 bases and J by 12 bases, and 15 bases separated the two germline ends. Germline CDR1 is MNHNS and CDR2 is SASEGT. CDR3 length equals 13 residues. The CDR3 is CASSERGAQGQHF. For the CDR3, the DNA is TGTGCCAGCAGTGAGAGGGGGGCGCAGGGCCAGCATTTT.

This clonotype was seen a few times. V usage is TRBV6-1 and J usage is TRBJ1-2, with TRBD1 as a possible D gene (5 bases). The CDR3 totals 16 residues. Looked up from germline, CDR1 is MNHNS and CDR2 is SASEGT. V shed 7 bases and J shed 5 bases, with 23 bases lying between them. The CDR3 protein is CASTGLARALSYGYTF. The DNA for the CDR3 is TGTGCCAGCACAGGGTTGGCCAGGGCATTGAGTTATGGCTACACCTTC.

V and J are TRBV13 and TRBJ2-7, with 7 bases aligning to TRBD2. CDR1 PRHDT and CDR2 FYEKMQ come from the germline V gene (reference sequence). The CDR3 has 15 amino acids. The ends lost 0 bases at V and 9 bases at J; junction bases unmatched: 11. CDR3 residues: CASSLGHLEGGRQYF. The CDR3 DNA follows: TGTGCCAGCAGCTTAGGCCACCTAGAGGGCGGGAGGCAGTACTTC.

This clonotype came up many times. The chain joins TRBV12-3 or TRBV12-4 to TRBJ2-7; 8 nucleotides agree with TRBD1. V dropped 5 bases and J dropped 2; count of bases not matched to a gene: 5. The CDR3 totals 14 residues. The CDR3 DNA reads TGTGCCAGCAGTGGGACAGGTTTGCCCTACGAGCAGTACTTC. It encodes CASSGTGLPYEQYF.

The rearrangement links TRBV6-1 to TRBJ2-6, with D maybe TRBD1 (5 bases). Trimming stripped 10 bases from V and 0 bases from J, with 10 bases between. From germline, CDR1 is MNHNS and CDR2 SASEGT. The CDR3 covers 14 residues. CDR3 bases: TGTGCCACCAGACAGAACTCTGGGGCCAACGTCCTGACTTTC. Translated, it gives CATRQNSGANVLTF.

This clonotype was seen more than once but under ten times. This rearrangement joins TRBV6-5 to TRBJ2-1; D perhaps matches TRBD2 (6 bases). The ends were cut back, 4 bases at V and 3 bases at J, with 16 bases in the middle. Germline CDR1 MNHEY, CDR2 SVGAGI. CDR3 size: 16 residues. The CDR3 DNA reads TGTGCCAGCAGTTTTTCCCCTAGCGCGTACTACAATGAGCAGTTCTTC. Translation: CASSFSPSAYYNEQFF.